These 17 T cell receptor beta chains were sequenced from one sample in a study of T cell repertoires in cytomegalovirus infection. TCRdb processed the reads anew with MiXCR; each CDR3 protein has one entry. The table has approximately 250,000 distinct CDR3 sequences, under 25% seen once. Sequencing was performed on CD8+ T cells from PBMCs. These receptors came from a human donor in good health (CMV status not recorded). Some clones in this sample may be carry-over from other donors' samples.

V usage is TRBV7-4 and J usage is TRBJ2-4; 7 positions match TRBD1. The CDR3 spans 15 residues. CDR1 is SGHVT, CDR2 SQSDAQ, per germline. V was pared by 3 bases and J by 2 bases, with 4 bases of the junction left unmatched. CDR3 residues: CASSFEGQSKNIQYF. CDR3 in DNA: TGTGCCAGCAGCTTTGAGGGACAGTCCAAAAACATTCAGTACTTC.

Ten or more counts support this clonotype. The chain joins TRBV6-2 or TRBV6-3 to TRBJ1-5; the match to TRBD1 covers 7 bases. CDR3 length: 16 amino acids. CDR1 is MNHEY and CDR2 is SVGEGT in the germline V gene. J gave up 5 bases and V 6 bases, and 13 bases lay outside the gene matches. The CDR3: CASRPFTGAGDQPQHF. In DNA, the CDR3 is TGTGCCAGCAGGCCCTTCACAGGGGCGGGTGATCAGCCCCAGCATTTT.

The chain carries TRBV12-3 or TRBV12-4 and TRBJ1-4; perhaps TRBD1 as D (5 bases). Trimming shortened V by 6 bases and J by 6 bases, and 11 bases separated the two germline ends. This CDR3 comprises 13 residues. The CDR3 sequence is CASSTGTYEKLFF. CDR3 nucleotide sequence: TGTGCCAGCAGCACTGGGACGTATGAAAAACTGTTTTTT.

The table lists this clonotype with a few counts. The V gene is TRBV9, the J gene TRBJ1-1; unclear D gene. This CDR3 has 13 amino acids. Germline V gives CDR1 SGDLS, CDR2 YYNGEE. V shed 3 bases and J shed 4 bases, with 10 bases lying between them. CDR3 sequence reads: CASSEGLVTEAFF. CDR3 DNA: TGTGCCAGCAGCGAAGGGCTAGTCACTGAAGCTTTCTTT.

Many counts were recorded for this clonotype. J is TRBJ2-1 and V is TRBV7-6; TRBD2 matches at 16 bases. The V gene end was trimmed by 0 bases and the J gene end by 8 bases; junction bases not matched to a gene: 7. Looked up from germline, CDR1 is SGHVS and CDR2 is FNYEAQ. This CDR3 has 18 residues. The CDR3 bases are TGTGCCAGCAGCTTAGCGGGTTGGGGACTAGCGGGGGGGGATGAGCAGTTCTTC. It is translated as CASSLAGWGLAGGDEQFF.

The chain uses TRBV14 and TRBJ1-3; no clear D gene. The CDR3 spans 14 residues. Germline V CDR1 and CDR2: SGHDN, FVKESK. V lost 0 bases to trimming and J lost 0 bases, with 3 bases between them. The CDR3 spells CASSQEVSGNTIYF. CDR3 sequence (DNA): TGTGCCAGCAGCCAAGAAGTCTCTGGAAACACCATATATTTT. The variable domain in full, completed from reference TRBV14 and TRBJ1-3, reads EAGVTQFPSHSVIEKGQTVTLRCDPISGHDNLYWYRRVMGKEIKFLLHFVKESKQDESGMPNNRFLAERTGGTYSTLKVQPAELEDSGVYFCASSQEVSGNTIYFGEGSWLTVV.

This clonotype was observed many times. This chain joins TRBV28 and TRBJ2-7, with D uncertain. The CDR3 runs 13 residues. CDR1 is MDHEN, CDR2 SYDVKM, per germline. Trimming cost V 3 bases and J 0 bases, with 6 bases left between them. The CDR3 spells CASSFWTSYEQYF. CDR3 nucleotide sequence: TGTGCCAGCAGTTTTTGGACCTCCTACGAGCAGTACTTC.

The sample holds many counts of this clonotype. This chain links TRBV7-8 with TRBJ2-7; 7 bases are shared with TRBD2. From germline, CDR1 is SGHVS and CDR2 FQNEAQ. V shed 2 bases and J 1 base; nucleotides not matched to a gene: 2. The CDR3 loop spans 14 amino acids. The CDR3: CASSLRRGSYEQYF. The CDR3 DNA reads as TGTGCCAGCAGCTTAAGGCGGGGGTCCTACGAGCAGTACTTC.

The rearrangement uses TRBV20-1 and TRBJ1-6; weak D call: TRBD1 (6 bases). V was cut by 4 bases and J by 11 bases, with 15 bases left in between. The CDR3 has 13 residues. The germline CDR1 and CDR2 sequences are DFQATT and SNEGSKA (reference sequence). CDR3 in DNA: TGCAGTGCTACCCTAGGGGGAAACCCACCCCTCCACTTT. Amino acid sequence: CSATLGGNPPLHF.

A remark on this clonotype: One end of the junction is discordant with germline, which a read error may explain. V gene TRBV28 combines with J gene TRBJ2-7, with D hard to call. Per the germline V gene, CDR1 is MDHEN and CDR2 is SYDVKM. CDR3 length: 11 residues. CDR3 sequence (DNA): TGTGGCAGCAGTTTAGATCGCGAGCAGTACTTC. Translation gives CGSSLDREQYF.

This clonotype was recorded at least ten times. This chain uses TRBV19 with TRBJ2-2; no definite D call. The V end was cut by 4 bases, the J end by 2 bases, with 14 bases between. Germline V gene sequence: CDR1 LNHDA, CDR2 SQIVND (reference sequence). The CDR3 has 16 amino acids. The CDR3 protein is CASSRDSWPNTGELFF. The CDR3 DNA follows: TGTGCCAGTAGTAGGGATTCGTGGCCCAACACCGGGGAGCTGTTTTTT.

DNA for the CDR3: TGTGCCAGCAGCCCGACCCCAGCGGGGGGTGTAAAGACCCAGTACTTC. Protein product: CASSPTPAGGVKTQYF. The rearrangement uses TRBV7-9 and TRBJ2-5, with 9 positions matching TRBD2. This CDR3 is 16 amino acids long. CDR1 and CDR2 from the germline V gene are SEHNR and FQNEAQ (reference sequence). V lost 5 bases and J lost 6; bases outside the gene matches: 13.

V and J are TRBV14 and TRBJ2-1; 9 nucleotides align to TRBD1. The V gene's germline CDR1 is SGHDN and CDR2 FVKESK. The CDR3 extends over 14 amino acids. The ends lost 9 bases at V and 0 bases at J; junction bases unmatched: 3. The CDR3 DNA is TGTGCCAGTACGGGACAGGGCTCCTACAATGAGCAGTTCTTC. This translates into CASTGQGSYNEQFF.

For this clonotype: A much larger clone differs by one base, so this may be a read error. The chain uses TRBV12-3 or TRBV12-4 and TRBJ2-1; the match to TRBD1 covers 9 bases. The CDR3 totals 12 residues. The CDR3 reads CVSTGGNDEQFF. In DNA, the CDR3 is TGTGTCAGCACAGGGGGCAACGATGAGCAGTTCTTC.

CDR3 sequence reads: CSAENWEWEANYGYTF. CDR3 in DNA: TGCAGTGCTGAGAACTGGGAGTGGGAAGCTAACTATGGCTACACCTTC. This rearrangement joins TRBV20-1 to TRBJ1-2; D is unclear. V was clipped by 5 bases and J by 0 bases, with 19 bases between them. The CDR3 runs to 16 residues. The germline gives CDR1 DFQATT, CDR2 SNEGSKA (reference sequence).

This clonotype was seen repeatedly, ten times or more. This chain joins TRBV7-9 and TRBJ1-2; possible D gene TRBD1, 6 bases. The CDR3 length is 13 residues. CDR1 is SEHNR and CDR2 is FQNEAQ in the germline V gene (reference sequence). Between the trimmed V and J ends, which lost 6 bases and 3 bases, there was a span of 11 bases. The CDR3 sequence is CASSTGLDYGYTF. CDR3 in DNA: TGTGCCAGCAGTACAGGGCTGGACTATGGCTACACCTTC. Together with reference TRBV7-9 and TRBJ1-2, the CDR3 gives the full variable domain: DTGVSQNPRHKITKRGQNVTFRCDPISEHNRLYWYRQTLGQGPEFLTYFQNEAQLEKSRLLSDRFSAERPKGSFSTLEIQRTEQGDSAMYLCASSTGLDYGYTFGSGTRLTVV.

As regards this clonotype: A read error is possible here, since a much larger clone lies one base away. The genes are TRBV2 and TRBJ1-1, with D unclear. Germline CDR1 reads SNHLY; CDR2 reads FYNNEI. The length of the CDR3 is 13 residues. V was cut by 7 bases and J by 7 bases, with 16 bases left in between. CDR3 sequence: CASKPTVRLEAFF. As DNA, the CDR3 is TGTGCCAGCAAGCCCACAGTTCGCCTTGAAGCTTTCTTT.